This T cell receptor beta chain was identified during a study of early T cells in non-severe SARS-CoV-2 infection. Trimming took off 1 base at V and 9 bases at J, with 15 bases between the two ends. Per germline, CDR1 SNHLY and CDR2 FYNNEI. CDR3 length: 14 amino acids. TCRdb passed the 5' RACE reads through MiXCR, listing each CDR3 protein once. The sample shows approximately 76,000 distinct CDR3 sequences, around 10% of them seen only once. This clonotype was picked up many times. This TCR derives from an adult who was a healthcare worker with PCR-confirmed SARS-CoV-2 infection or an uninfected control (not recorded which). V and J are TRBV2 and TRBJ1-1, with no clear D. The sequenced material came from whole blood. The DNA for the CDR3 is TGTGCCAGCAGTGAAGGCCCCAAGTTATATAAAGCTTTCTTT. This translates into CASSEGPKLYKAFF.